The clone carrying this TCR beta chain has just one count. Germline assignment: CDR1 SGHRS and CDR2 YFSETQ. V shed 2 bases and J shed 2 bases, with 11 bases lying between them. The CDR3 covers 15 residues. The sample is drawn from a study of blood T cell repertoires in COVID-19. At the level of the study: Collection of acute and convalescent COVID-19 samples took place in the United States, Italy and Spain.

The authors' processing: Amplifying reference gene primers gave estimates of nucleated cell counts. Libraries were prepared by immunoSEQ multiplex PCR; TCRdb keeps only in-frame clonotypes and omits some of them. V and J calls and clone size are as listed in that table; D and trimming were resolved from the DNA. The profile covers about 150,000 clones, with about 89% appearing a single time and about 6% taken by the ten largest. The sequencing input was peripheral blood. The chain couples TRBV5-1 to TRBJ1-3, with a tentative D call TRBD1 (6 bases). The sequence was obtained from a man older than 75 with acute or convalescent COVID-19. CDR3 in amino acids: CASSFSGGAGNTIYF. DNA of the CDR3: TGCGCCAGCAGCTTTTCTGGGGGCGCTGGAAACACCATATATTTT.